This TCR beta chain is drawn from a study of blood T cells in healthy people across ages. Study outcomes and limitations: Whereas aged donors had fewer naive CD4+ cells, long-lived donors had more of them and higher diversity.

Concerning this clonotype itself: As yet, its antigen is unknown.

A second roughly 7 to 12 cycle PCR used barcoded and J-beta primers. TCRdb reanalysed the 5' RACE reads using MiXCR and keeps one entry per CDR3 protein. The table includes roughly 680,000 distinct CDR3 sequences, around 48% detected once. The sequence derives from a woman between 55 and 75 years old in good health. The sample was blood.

DNA of the CDR3: TGCAGTGCTAGAGGGGCAGCGGGGTCCACAGATACGCAGTATTTT. The encoded protein is CSARGAAGSTDTQYF. The chain combines TRBV20-1 with TRBJ2-3, with 7 bases aligning to TRBD2. The V gene's germline CDR1 is DFQATT and CDR2 SNEGSKA (reference sequence). The V segment lost 1 base and the J segment 2 bases; nucleotides outside the gene matches: 6. The CDR3 is made up of 15 amino acids.